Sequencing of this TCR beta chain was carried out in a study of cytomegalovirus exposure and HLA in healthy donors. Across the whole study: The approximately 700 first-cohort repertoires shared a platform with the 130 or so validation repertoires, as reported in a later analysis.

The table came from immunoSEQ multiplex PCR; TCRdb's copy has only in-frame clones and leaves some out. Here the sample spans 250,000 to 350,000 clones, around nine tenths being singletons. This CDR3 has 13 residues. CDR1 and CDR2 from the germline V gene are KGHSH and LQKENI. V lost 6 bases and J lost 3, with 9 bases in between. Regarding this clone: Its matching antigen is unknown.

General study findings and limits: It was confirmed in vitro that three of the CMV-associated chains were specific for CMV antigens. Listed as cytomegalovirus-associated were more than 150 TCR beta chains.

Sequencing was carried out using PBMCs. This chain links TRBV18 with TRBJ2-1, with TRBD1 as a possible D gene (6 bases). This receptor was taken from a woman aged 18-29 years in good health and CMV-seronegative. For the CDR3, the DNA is TGTGCCAGCTCGCCGACAGGCTACAATGAGCAGTTCTTC. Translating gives CASSPTGYNEQFF.